A selection of T cell receptor beta chains follows, all from one sample in a study of cytomegalovirus exposure and HLA in healthy donors. Profiling relied on immunoSEQ multiplex PCR, and the TCRdb table lists in-frame clones only, not all of them. The sample lists a few hundred thousand clones; about nine tenths were seen once. What was sequenced was PBMCs. These TCRs come from a girl aged 2 to 10 in good health and CMV-seronegative. Both conserved end residues are part of each CDR3. Each record gives: D gene, V gene, J gene, clone size, CDR3 DNA, CDR3 protein. The D gene is left open where the match is weak. Rows may omit the clone size; those that give it use once, few, many or a size class.

D gene: .
V gene: TRBV6-1
J gene: TRBJ2-2
clone size: .
CDR3 DNA: TGTGCCAGCAGTGAAGCCCCTCGGTCAGGGCCAAACACCGGGGAGCTGTTTTTT
CDR3 protein: CASSEAPRSGPNTGELFF

D gene: TRBD1
V gene: TRBV29-1
J gene: TRBJ1-2
clone size: .
CDR3 DNA: TGCAGCGCCGACAGGGAGGTCGGCTACACCTTC
CDR3 protein: CSADREVGYTF

D gene: TRBD1
V gene: TRBV27
J gene: TRBJ2-5
clone size: .
CDR3 DNA: TGTGCCAGCACCCGGACAGGGACAAAAGAGACCCAGTACTTC
CDR3 protein: CASTRTGTKETQYF

D gene: .
V gene: TRBV10-3
J gene: TRBJ1-1
clone size: .
CDR3 DNA: TGTGCCATCAGTGAGTCGGCAGGGGTGAACACTGAAGCTTTCTTT
CDR3 protein: CAISESAGVNTEAFF

D gene: .
V gene: TRBV6-5
J gene: TRBJ1-6
clone size: .
CDR3 DNA: TGTGCCAGCAGTTCACAGGGAATCAATTCACCCCTCCACTTT
CDR3 protein: CASSSQGINSPLHF

D gene: .
V gene: TRBV27
J gene: TRBJ2-7
clone size: .
CDR3 DNA: TGTGCCAGCACCTCTAGCCGGGACTTTACCTACGAGCAGTACTTC
CDR3 protein: CASTSSRDFTYEQYF

D gene: .
V gene: TRBV6-5
J gene: TRBJ1-1
clone size: .
CDR3 DNA: TGTGCCAGCAGGGGGAGGGACACTGAAGCTTTCTTT
CDR3 protein: CASRGRDTEAFF

D gene: .
V gene: TRBV2
J gene: TRBJ2-3
clone size: .
CDR3 DNA: TGTGCCAGCGGGAGCTCCGAGACGCAGTATTTT
CDR3 protein: CASGSSETQYF

D gene: .
V gene: TRBV2
J gene: TRBJ1-3
clone size: .
CDR3 DNA: TGTGCCAGCAGTCAACAGGCCCCCTACTCTGGAAACACCATATATTTT
CDR3 protein: CASSQQAPYSGNTIYF

D gene: TRBD1
V gene: TRBV19
J gene: TRBJ1-2
clone size: .
CDR3 DNA: TGTGCCAGTACCAAGGGACAGATCTATGGCTACACCTTC
CDR3 protein: CASTKGQIYGYTF

D gene: .
V gene: TRBV10-3
J gene: TRBJ2-1
clone size: .
CDR3 DNA: TGTGCCGTGACTCAGGGGCAGGACCCCAATGAGCAGTTCTTC
CDR3 protein: CAVTQGQDPNEQFF

D gene: .
V gene: TRBV19
J gene: TRBJ1-5
clone size: once
CDR3 DNA: TGTGCCAGTAGTTCAGCGGGAACTAGCAATCAGCCCCAGCATTTT
CDR3 protein: CASSSAGTSNQPQHF

D gene: TRBD2
V gene: TRBV7-2
J gene: TRBJ2-7
clone size: .
CDR3 DNA: TGTGCCAGCAGCCTTCTAGCTACTAGCGCCTCCTACGAGCAGTACTTC
CDR3 protein: CASSLLATSASYEQYF

D gene: .
V gene: TRBV14
J gene: TRBJ2-7
clone size: .
CDR3 DNA: TGTGCCAGCAGCCTGAGCGGAGGGTACGAGCAGTACTTC
CDR3 protein: CASSLSGGYEQYF

D gene: .
V gene: TRBV10-3
J gene: TRBJ1-1
clone size: .
CDR3 DNA: TGTGCCATTCGGGGGGAAGGGGTCACTGAAGCTTTCTTT
CDR3 protein: CAIRGEGVTEAFF

D gene: .
V gene: TRBV13
J gene: TRBJ2-1
clone size: .
CDR3 DNA: TGTGCCAGCAGCTCTGTTGACTCGAGCTCCTACAATGAGCAGTTCTTC
CDR3 protein: CASSSVDSSSYNEQFF

D gene: .
V gene: TRBV10-1
J gene: TRBJ2-1
clone size: few
CDR3 DNA: TGCGCCAGCAGTGAGTCACTAGTTGTTGATGAGCAGTTCTTC
CDR3 protein: CASSESLVVDEQFF

D gene: .
V gene: TRBV15
J gene: TRBJ2-1
clone size: once
CDR3 DNA: TGTGCCACCAGCAGAGGTATTTACAATGAGCAGTTCTTC
CDR3 protein: CATSRGIYNEQFF

D gene: TRBD2
V gene: TRBV5-1
J gene: TRBJ2-1
clone size: .
CDR3 DNA: TGCGCCAGCAGCCAAAGAACTAGCGCGAGCTCCTACAATGAGCAGTTCTTC
CDR3 protein: CASSQRTSASSYNEQFF

D gene: .
V gene: TRBV20-1
J gene: TRBJ2-3
clone size: .
CDR3 DNA: TGCAGTGCTCCGCGAGATACGCAGTATTTT
CDR3 protein: CSAPRDTQYF

D gene: TRBD1
V gene: TRBV27
J gene: TRBJ2-5
clone size: .
CDR3 DNA: TGTGCCAGCAGTCTGACAGGGGTGGGGGAGACCCAGTACTTC
CDR3 protein: CASSLTGVGETQYF

D gene: TRBD2
V gene: TRBV5-1
J gene: TRBJ2-1
clone size: .
CDR3 DNA: TGCGCCAGCAGCAGACTGGGACTAGCGGGAGACAATGAGCAGTTCTTC
CDR3 protein: CASSRLGLAGDNEQFF

D gene: TRBD2
V gene: TRBV5-1
J gene: TRBJ2-3
clone size: few
CDR3 DNA: TGCGCCAGCAGCCTTCCTCTGGCGGGGGGGCCCCCAGATACGCAGTATTTT
CDR3 protein: CASSLPLAGGPPDTQYF

D gene: TRBD2
V gene: TRBV7-9
J gene: TRBJ2-3
clone size: .
CDR3 DNA: TGTGCCAGCAGGCAAGCGGGAGCCTTAGATACGCAGTATTTT
CDR3 protein: CASRQAGALDTQYF

D gene: .
V gene: TRBV7-6
J gene: TRBJ2-1
clone size: .
CDR3 DNA: TGTGCCAGCAGCAACCAGGGGCGACGAGATTACAATGAGCAGTTCTTC
CDR3 protein: CASSNQGRRDYNEQFF

D gene: .
V gene: TRBV9
J gene: TRBJ2-3
clone size: .
CDR3 DNA: TGTGCCAGCAGCGTAGGAGGTAGATACACAGATACGCAGTATTTT
CDR3 protein: CASSVGGRYTDTQYF

D gene: .
V gene: TRBV7-2
J gene: TRBJ2-5
clone size: .
CDR3 DNA: TGTGCCAGCAGCTTCACAGGGACTAAGTGTGGAGAGACCCAGTACTTC
CDR3 protein: CASSFTGTKCGETQYF

D gene: TRBD2
V gene: TRBV5-1
J gene: TRBJ2-3
clone size: .
CDR3 DNA: TGCGCCAGCAGCTTGTCCCCTAGCGGAGCTAGCACAGATACGCGGTATTTT
CDR3 protein: CASSLSPSGASTDTRYF

D gene: TRBD2
V gene: TRBV2
J gene: TRBJ2-5
clone size: .
CDR3 DNA: TGTGCCAGCAGTGGGCGGGACTACGAAGAGACCCAGTACTTC
CDR3 protein: CASSGRDYEETQYF

D gene: .
V gene: TRBV29-1
J gene: TRBJ2-2
clone size: .
CDR3 DNA: TGCAGCGGTTTGGAGGCCGGGGAGCTGTTTTTT
CDR3 protein: CSGLEAGELFF

D gene: .
V gene: TRBV6-5
J gene: TRBJ1-3
clone size: .
CDR3 DNA: TGTGCCAGCGGGGGCCCCAGCTCTGGAAACACCATATATTTT
CDR3 protein: CASGGPSSGNTIYF

D gene: .
V gene: TRBV28
J gene: TRBJ1-3
clone size: .
CDR3 DNA: TGTGCCAGCAGTTTATGGGGCAGCTCTGGAAACACCATATATTTT
CDR3 protein: CASSLWGSSGNTIYF

D gene: TRBD2
V gene: TRBV6-6
J gene: TRBJ2-2
clone size: .
CDR3 DNA: TGTGCCAGCAAGTGGGGACTAGCGGGAGGCGGGGAGCTGTTTTTT
CDR3 protein: CASKWGLAGGGELFF

D gene: TRBD1
V gene: TRBV6-5
J gene: TRBJ1-5
clone size: .
CDR3 DNA: TGTGCCAGCAGTTACGGACAGGGTAATCAGCCCCAGCATTTT
CDR3 protein: CASSYGQGNQPQHF

D gene: TRBD2
V gene: TRBV5-1
J gene: TRBJ2-3
clone size: .
CDR3 DNA: TGCGCCAGCAGCTTGGTAGCGGGAGCCCGCACAGATACGCAGTATTTT
CDR3 protein: CASSLVAGARTDTQYF

D gene: .
V gene: TRBV15
J gene: TRBJ2-7
clone size: .
CDR3 DNA: TGTGCCACCAGCCTGACAGGTTTCTCCTACGAGCAGTACTTC
CDR3 protein: CATSLTGFSYEQYF

D gene: .
V gene: TRBV18
J gene: TRBJ1-1
clone size: .
CDR3 DNA: TGTGCCAGCTCACGGATACAGGCCCTAGGGCCAGAAGCTTTCTTT
CDR3 protein: CASSRIQALGPEAFF

D gene: .
V gene: TRBV7-6
J gene: TRBJ1-2
clone size: .
CDR3 DNA: TGTGCCAGCAGCTCCCGCCCGTTTGCGTCTAACTATGGCTACACCTTC
CDR3 protein: CASSSRPFASNYGYTF